This TCR beta chain was captured by sequencing in a study of OX40 agonist ivuxolimab in advanced cancers. Sequencing was performed with immunoSEQ multiplex PCR; in TCRdb, only in-frame clones are kept and a portion is missing. This repertoire shows nearly 110,000 clones, 91% found once; its top ten account for approximately 1.1%. Germline assignment: CDR1 SGHRS and CDR2 YFSETQ. V shed 9 bases and J 5 bases; nucleotides not matched to a gene: 4. This CDR3 spans 13 amino acids. In the case of this clone: Its antigen remains unidentified.

Study-level findings and limits: Among T cells, CD8+ cells averaged more expanded clones than CD4+ cells.

The TCR sequence derives from an adult with an advanced solid tumor such as melanoma, head and neck, liver or kidney cancer. The chain carries TRBV5-1 and TRBJ2-1; 11 bases are a match to TRBD2. This material consisted of CD4+ or CD8+ T cells sorted from blood, taken in a trial of the OX40 agonist ivuxolimab. The CDR3: CATRLAGNNEQFF. For the CDR3, the DNA is TGCGCCACCCGACTAGCGGGAAACAATGAGCAGTTCTTC.